The next 23 T cell receptor beta chains were all read from a single sample in a study of cytomegalovirus exposure and HLA in healthy donors. The study ran its PCR with 60 Vbeta and 13 Jbeta primers. TCRdb keeps only in-frame clones here, not all; method: immunoSEQ multiplex PCR. The data contain about 130,000 clones, around 70% of them singletons. The sample consisted of PBMCs. These receptor sequences come from an older woman in good health and CMV-seropositive.

This chain links TRBV7-8 with TRBJ1-3; 7 bases fit TRBD1. The germline V gene has CDR1 SGHVS and CDR2 FQNEAQ. The CDR3 has 14 amino acids. After removal of 5 bases from V and 2 bases from J, the junction contained 3 bases not matched to a gene. The CDR3: CASSPGTAGNTIYF. CDR3 coding DNA: TGTGCCAGCAGCCCCGGGACAGCTGGAAACACCATATATTTT. The whole variable domain, remainder taken from reference TRBV7-8 and TRBJ1-3, is GAGVSQSPRYKVAKRGQDVALRCDPISGHVSLFWYQQALGQGPEFLTYFQNEAQLDKSGLPSDRFFAERPEGSVSTLKIQRTQQEDSAVYLCASSPGTAGNTIYFGEGSWLTVV.

The J gene is TRBJ2-7, the V gene TRBV11-1; D may be TRBD1 (6 bases). This CDR3 has 13 residues. In germline, CDR1 is SGHAT, CDR2 FQDESV (reference sequence). V was clipped by 4 bases and J by 5 bases, with 12 bases between them. In nucleotides, the CDR3 is TGTGCCAGCAGCTCCACAGGGAACCACGAGCAGTACTTC. Protein: CASSSTGNHEQYF.

In this sample, this clone turned up once. The chain is built from TRBV4-1 and TRBJ2-2; 9 bases fit TRBD2. Looked up from germline, CDR1 is MGHRA and CDR2 is YSYEKL. The CDR3 length is 15 residues. With V trimmed by 4 bases and J by 5 bases, 5 bases remained unmatched. As DNA, the CDR3 is TGCGCCAGCAGCCTCAGCGGGGGGAATACCGGGGAGCTGTTTTTT. Translated: CASSLSGGNTGELFF.

The V gene is TRBV2, the J gene TRBJ1-2; D is uncertain. The CDR3 has 11 residues. V lost 2 bases, J lost 5 bases, and 3 bases lay in between. Germline V gives CDR1 SNHLY, CDR2 FYNNEI. CDR3 loop: CASSEQYGYTF. CDR3 nucleotides: TGTGCCAGCAGTGAACAATATGGCTACACCTTC. The full variable domain, in which reference TRBV2 and TRBJ1-2 provide the parts outside the CDR3, is EPEVTQTPSHQVTQMGQEVILRCVPISNHLYFYWYRQILGQKVEFLVSFYNNEISEKSEIFDDQFSVERPDGSNFTLKIRSTKLEDSAMYFCASSEQYGYTFGSGTRLTVV.

This clone was seen only once. V gene TRBV7-5 combines with J gene TRBJ1-2; the table's D call TRBD1 went unverified against the DNA. TRBV7-5 is noted as a pseudogene. This CDR3 contains 17 residues. The CDR3 nucleotides read TGTGCCAGAACCACACCCAAGACAGACTTCTGGAGCTATGGCTACACCTTC. Translation: CARTTPKTDFWSYGYTF.

V and J are TRBV5-1 and TRBJ2-3; the D is unclear. Germline V gene lookup returns CDR1 SGHRS and CDR2 YFSETQ. The CDR3 sequence is 14 residues long. V was trimmed by 0 bases and J by 2 bases, leaving 7 bases between them. In DNA form, the CDR3 reads TGCGCCAGCAGCTTGGATCTCTACACAGATACGCAGTATTTT. It translates to CASSLDLYTDTQYF.

This clone was recorded a few times. This chain links TRBV7-2 with TRBJ1-5; 8 positions match TRBD1. The CDR3 runs 14 residues. The ends lost 3 bases at V and 6 bases at J; junction bases unmatched: 4. Germline V gives CDR1 SGHTA, CDR2 FQGNSA. Written as DNA, the CDR3 is TGTGCCAGCAGCTTGGACAGGGCGGGTCAGCCCCAGCATTTT. Protein product: CASSLDRAGQPQHF.

The chain joins TRBV25-1 to TRBJ2-7; a possible D gene is TRBD1 (5 bases). The germline V gene has CDR1 MGHDK and CDR2 SYGVNS. The V gene lost 2 bases and the J gene lost 2 bases, with 13 bases spanning the gap. CDR3 length: 15 amino acids. CDR3 in amino acids: CASSERGKGTYEQYF. The CDR3 DNA reads TGTGCCAGCAGTGAAAGGGGCAAGGGAACCTACGAGCAGTACTTC.

This clone has just one count. The chain's CDR3 is CASKELLMNTEAFF. The DNA for the CDR3 is TGTGCCAGCAAAGAACTCTTAATGAACACTGAAGCTTTCTTT. The chain carries TRBV27 and TRBJ1-1, with unresolved D. CDR3 size: 14 residues. Germline V gene sequence: CDR1 MNHEY, CDR2 SMNVEV (reference sequence). V lost 7 bases to trimming and J lost 0 bases, with 12 bases between them.

This clone has a handful of counts. The chain has TRBV10-2 and TRBJ2-2; 9 bases align to TRBD1. CDR3 length: 15 amino acids. Trimming cost V 3 bases and J 4 bases; bases outside gene matches: 3. Germline V gene sequence: CDR1 WSHSY, CDR2 SAAADI. CDR3 amino acids: CASSDRDRATGELFF. The CDR3 DNA follows: TGCGCCAGCAGTGACCGGGACAGGGCCACCGGGGAGCTGTTTTTT.

The chain uses TRBV2 and TRBJ2-3; TRBD2 agrees at 8 bases. The J segment lost 4 bases and the V segment lost 4 bases, leaving 7 bases of the junction unmatched. The CDR3 runs 15 residues. The germline CDR1 and CDR2 sequences are SNHLY and FYNNEI. Written as DNA, the CDR3 is TGTGCCAGCAGTGGGAACGGGGGGGATTCAGATACGCAGTATTTT. Residues: CASSGNGGDSDTQYF.

The gene calls are TRBV6-6 and TRBJ2-5; TRBD2 might be the D (5 bases). The end of the DNA fits TRBJ2-7 better, so the J call may be wrong. Looked up from germline, CDR1 is MNHNY and CDR2 is SVGAGI (reference sequence). This CDR3 is 14 amino acids long. The CDR3 DNA reads as TGTGCCAGCAGTCCATCCCCACTAGTATACGAGCAGTACTTC. This gives the protein CASSPSPLVYEQYF.

This sequence joins TRBV9 and TRBJ2-6; 7 nucleotides align to TRBD1. CDR1 is SGDLS and CDR2 is YYNGEE in the germline V gene. V was pared by 4 bases and J by 0 bases, with 10 bases of the junction left unmatched. This CDR3 contains 18 residues. The CDR3 DNA follows: TGTGCCAGCAGCAGGGACAGCCTTTTGCGCTCTGGGGCCAACGTCCTGACTTTC. Protein product: CASSRDSLLRSGANVLTF.

The chain has TRBV7-3 and TRBJ1-3; 7 bases map to TRBD1. CDR1 and CDR2 from the germline V gene are SGHTA and FQGTGA. Trimming at V came to 4 bases and at J to 2 bases, leaving 5 bases not matched to a gene. The length of the CDR3 is 15 residues. CDR3 residues: CASSSGQFAGNTIYF. DNA for the CDR3: TGTGCCAGCAGCTCGGGACAGTTCGCTGGAAACACCATATATTTT.

This chain connects TRBV19 to TRBJ1-6; TRBD1 agrees at 10 bases. Germline CDR1 LNHDA, CDR2 SQIVND (reference sequence). The CDR3 length is 15 residues. V shed 6 bases, J shed 10 bases, and the junction held 9 bases outside the gene matches. CDR3 DNA sequence: TGTGCCAGTAGCACGGGACAGGGGTTTGGATCACCCCTCCACTTT. Amino acids: CASSTGQGFGSPLHF.

The chain joins TRBV10-3 to TRBJ2-1, with D maybe TRBD2 (5 bases). V gave up 8 bases and J gave up 0 bases, with 14 bases separating them. The CDR3 has 15 residues. CDR1 and CDR2 (germline): ENHRY, SYGVKD. The CDR3, as DNA: TGTGCCATCGGACGCCCGGCGGGCTCCTACAATGAGCAGTTCTTC. It is translated as CAIGRPAGSYNEQFF.

The CDR3 sequence is CASSFDGGDGLNEKLFF. CDR3 nucleotides: TGTGCCAGCAGCTTCGACGGCGGAGACGGCCTGAATGAAAAACTGTTTTTT. The V call is TRBV7-9, the J call TRBJ1-4, with unresolved D. CDR3 length equals 17 residues. In germline, CDR1 is SEHNR, CDR2 FQNEAQ (reference sequence). V was cut by 3 bases and J by 5 bases, with 19 bases left in between. The complete variable domain, with remaining parts taken from reference TRBV7-9 and TRBJ1-4, reads DTGVSQNPRHKITKRGQNVTFRCDPISEHNRLYWYRQTLGQGPEFLTYFQNEAQLEKSRLLSDRFSAERPKGSFSTLEIQRTEQGDSAMYLCASSFDGGDGLNEKLFFGSGTQLSVL.

The chain carries TRBV7-3 and TRBJ2-3; the D is unclear. CDR3 length: 14 residues. CDR1 and CDR2 (germline): SGHTA, FQGTGA. V dropped 5 bases and J dropped 1 base, with 10 bases sitting between them. As DNA, the CDR3 is TGTGCCAGCAGCCTGGCTAGGCGCACAGATACGCAGTATTTT. Encoded protein: CASSLARRTDTQYF.

This sequence joins TRBV28 and TRBJ2-7; the D is unclear. The CDR3 is 13 amino acids. Trimming shortened V by 6 bases and J by 0 bases, and 9 bases separated the two germline ends. Per germline, CDR1 MDHEN and CDR2 SYDVKM. CDR3 nucleotide sequence: TGTGCCAGCAGCGGAGACCACTCCTACGAGCAGTACTTC. This translates into CASSGDHSYEQYF.

This rearrangement joins TRBV7-9 to TRBJ2-4; D perhaps matches TRBD2 (6 bases). Germline V gene data show CDR1 as SEHNR and CDR2 as FQNEAQ (reference sequence). Trimming removed 0 bases from V and 1 base from J, with 7 bases in between. This CDR3 region has 15 residues. The CDR3 is CASSLAAGAKNIQYF. Here the CDR3 DNA reads TGTGCCAGCAGCTTAGCGGCGGGGGCCAAAAACATTCAGTACTTC.

The chain links TRBV14 to TRBJ2-1, with D possibly TRBD2 on 6 matching bases. The germline gives CDR1 SGHDN, CDR2 FVKESK. The germline V and J ends were trimmed by 3 bases and 12 bases, with 15 bases remaining between them. This CDR3 has 13 amino acids. CDR3: CASSQNTLGGQFF. The DNA for the CDR3 is TGTGCCAGCAGCCAGAACACCCTCGGGGGGCAGTTCTTC.

This sequence joins TRBV10-1 and TRBJ1-1; the D is unclear. CDR1 and CDR2 from the germline V gene are WNHNN and SYGVQD (reference sequence). The CDR3 contains 15 residues. V was clipped by 0 bases and J by 1 base, with 9 bases between them. In DNA form, the CDR3 reads TGCGCCAGCAGTGAGTCGACGGGGTGGAACACTGAAGCTTTCTTT. It yields the protein CASSESTGWNTEAFF.

This clone was counted between two and nine times. The chain is built from TRBV7-9 and TRBJ2-2; TRBD1 agrees at 7 bases. J was trimmed by 8 bases and V by 5 bases; bases with no gene match: 11. CDR1 SEHNR and CDR2 FQNEAQ come from the germline V gene (reference sequence). This CDR3 comprises 15 residues. For the CDR3, the DNA is TGTGCCAGCAGCCCCCGACAGGGTCCCGAAGGGGAGCTGTTTTTT. Encoded protein: CASSPRQGPEGELFF.